This entry describes one TCR beta chain. The antigen is unknown. There are 18 residues in the CDR3. Germline V gene lookup returns CDR1 SGHAT and CDR2 FQNNGV. V was pared by 0 bases and J by 7 bases, with 22 bases between. TCRdb analysed the 5' RACE reads with MiXCR anew, one entry per CDR3 protein. This sample has 100,000 to 150,000 distinct CDR3 sequences, with more than 6.5% found just once. This sample was included in a study of T cells after yellow fever vaccination. The study's findings and limits: FACS-sorted repertoires might harbor abundant contaminating clonotypes from the bulk population.

Sequencing used CD4+ T cells sorted from PBMCs, obtained roughly 10 days after the first yellow fever vaccination. This chain links TRBV11-2 with TRBJ1-3; TRBD1 is a possible D gene (5 bases). This TCR was sampled from a man younger than 35 who received the YFV17D yellow fever vaccine. The CDR3 nucleotides read TGTGCCAGCAGCTTAGAAATTGTCGGGACGGGTGTCGCGAACACCATATATTTT. This translates into CASSLEIVGTGVANTIYF.